The 30 T cell receptor beta chains below come from one sample, sequenced in a study of T cells in localized non-small cell lung cancer. TCRdb keeps only in-frame clones here, not all; method: immunoSEQ multiplex PCR. This table holds approximately 30,000 clones, 88% found once. The sample was peripheral blood mononuclear cells, taken before any cancer treatment. The receptors derive from a woman aged 35 to 75 with stage III lung adenocarcinoma.

The rearrangement links TRBV28 to TRBJ1-5; unclear D gene. This CDR3 contains 12 residues. Trimming left V 7 bases short and J 4 bases short, with 8 bases between. CDR1 and CDR2 (germline): MDHEN, SYDVKM. As DNA, the CDR3 is TGTGCCAGCATACGCGGGAATCAGCCCCAGCATTTT. It specifies CASIRGNQPQHF.

This clone showed up just once. V usage is TRBV7-3 and J usage is TRBJ2-1, with D maybe TRBD2 (5 bases). The CDR3 runs to 13 residues. V dropped 4 bases and J dropped 9 bases, with 13 bases sitting between them. The germline V gene encodes CDR1 SGHTA and CDR2 FQGTGA. The chain's CDR3 is CASSSDSEGEQFF. The CDR3 bases are TGTGCCAGCAGCTCGGATAGCGAGGGTGAGCAGTTCTTC.

The chain links TRBV6-5 to TRBJ1-1; D gene uncertain. V lost 11 bases to trimming and J lost 1 base, with 5 bases between them. Germline V gene data show CDR1 as MNHEY and CDR2 as SVGAGI. The CDR3 covers 10 residues. CDR3 in DNA: TGTGCCGGAGAGAACACTGAAGCTTTCTTT. It is translated as CAGENTEAFF.

V usage is TRBV10-3 and J usage is TRBJ2-7; 10 bases are a match to TRBD1. V was pared by 7 bases and J by 3 bases, with 6 bases of the junction left unmatched. CDR1 is ENHRY, CDR2 SYGVKD, per germline. This CDR3 spans 14 amino acids. The CDR3 nucleotides read TGTGCCATCAACGGGGGGACAGGGGACTACGAGCAGTACTTC. Amino acid sequence: CAINGGTGDYEQYF.

This chain joins TRBV7-5 and TRBJ1-1; no DNA check was done on the table's D call, TRBD1. TRBV7-5 is marked as a pseudogene. The CDR3 has 13 amino acids. For the CDR3, the DNA is TGTGCAGGTACAGGGATCTTGAACACTGAAGCTTTCTTT. This translates into CAGTGILNTEAFF.

V usage is TRBV19 and J usage is TRBJ1-5; possible D gene TRBD1, 6 bases. Trimming cost V 5 bases and J 0 bases, with 8 bases left between them. The CDR3 length is 14 residues. CDR1 and CDR2 from the germline V gene are LNHDA and SQIVND (reference sequence). Here the CDR3 DNA reads TGTGCCAGTAGTCAGGGGATTAGCAATCAGCCCCAGCATTTT. Protein: CASSQGISNQPQHF. The full variable domain, rest sourced from reference TRBV19 and TRBJ1-5, is DGGITQSPKYLFRKEGQNVTLSCEQNLNHDAMYWYRQDPGQGLRLIYYSQIVNDFQKGDIAEGYSVSREKKESFPLTVTSAQKNPTAFYLCASSQGISNQPQHFGDGTRLSIL.

This chain joins TRBV4-1 and TRBJ1-5; 12 nucleotides match TRBD1. The CDR3 contains 16 residues. Germline assignment: CDR1 MGHRA and CDR2 YSYEKL. V shed 0 bases and J 6 bases; nucleotides not matched to a gene: 3. CDR3 nucleotide sequence: TGCGCCAGCAGCCAAGAGGGACAGGGGGCCAGTCAGCCCCAGCATTTT. This encodes CASSQEGQGASQPQHF.

V and J are TRBV5-4 and TRBJ1-1; possible D gene TRBD1, 6 bases. This CDR3 contains 14 residues. Deletions cut 5 bases from V and 2 bases from J, with 13 bases between. Germline CDR1 and CDR2: SGHNT and YYREEE (reference sequence). CDR3 sequence: CASSLGTQNTEAFF. The CDR3 nucleotides are TGTGCCAGCAGTTTAGGGACACAAAACACTGAAGCTTTCTTT.

The chain has TRBV7-3 and TRBJ2-7, with D possibly called TRBD1 or TRBD2 (5 bases each). Germline V gene lookup returns CDR1 SGHTA and CDR2 FQGTGA. Trimming took 3 bases from V and 6 from J, leaving 12 bases between them. This CDR3 comprises 13 residues. The CDR3 loop is CASSLRLRGEQYF. The CDR3 DNA reads as TGTGCCAGCAGCTTGCGTTTGAGGGGCGAGCAGTACTTC. Filled out from reference TRBV7-3 and TRBJ2-7, the complete variable domain reads GAGVSQTPSNKVTEKGKYVELRCDPISGHTALYWYRQSLGQGPEFLIYFQGTGAADDSGLPNDRFFAVRPEGSVSTLKIQRTERGDSAVYLCASSLRLRGEQYFGPGTRLTVT.

The chain carries TRBV7-9 and TRBJ1-1; 7 positions agree with TRBD1. Germline V gene data show CDR1 as SEHNR and CDR2 as FQNEAQ (reference sequence). The ends lost 2 bases at V and 2 bases at J; junction bases unmatched: 14. The CDR3 is made up of 18 amino acids. DNA of the CDR3: TGTGCCAGCAGCTTATGGCTGTGGATGAGACAGGGAAACACTGAAGCTTTCTTT. Residues: CASSLWLWMRQGNTEAFF.

The rearrangement uses TRBV7-8 and TRBJ1-5, with D perhaps TRBD1 (6 bases). Germline lookup yields CDR1 SGHVS and CDR2 FQNEAQ. Trimming removed 7 bases from V and 5 bases from J, with 18 bases in between. The CDR3 contains 15 residues. The CDR3 nucleotides read TGTGCCAGCACCTGGGGGGCAGGGCCGGATCAGCCCCAGCATTTT. Amino acids: CASTWGAGPDQPQHF.

This clone was seen once. This chain joins TRBV2 and TRBJ1-3; no clear D gene. This CDR3 has 13 residues. In germline, CDR1 is SNHLY, CDR2 FYNNEI. The V end was cut by 7 bases, the J end by 0 bases, with 7 bases between. In nucleotides, the CDR3 is TGTGCCAGCAAAGTCGGCTCTGGAAACACCATATATTTT. Residues: CASKVGSGNTIYF.

J is TRBJ2-7 and V is TRBV5-1; TRBD1 agrees at 7 bases. This CDR3 has 14 amino acids. CDR1 is SGHRS and CDR2 is YFSETQ in the germline V gene. Trimming took 2 bases from V and 3 from J; bases not matched to a gene: 5. CDR3 residues: CASSFSGTVYEQYF. The CDR3 nucleotides read TGCGCCAGCAGCTTTTCGGGGACAGTCTACGAGCAGTACTTC.

This clone was detected only once. This chain uses TRBV28 with TRBJ1-2; unclear D gene. Germline-derived CDR1 and CDR2 are MDHEN and SYDVKM. The CDR3 has 14 residues. Trimming left V 1 base short and J 0 bases short, with 6 bases between. CDR3 in amino acids: CASSLYGANYGYTF. Written as DNA, the CDR3 is TGTGCCAGCAGTTTATATGGTGCTAACTATGGCTACACCTTC.

V usage is TRBV19 and J usage is TRBJ1-5; no firm D call. Trimming cost V 4 bases and J 4 bases, with 8 bases left between them. Germline CDR1 and CDR2: LNHDA and SQIVND (reference sequence). The CDR3 covers 13 residues. Here the CDR3 reads CASSSQRNQPQHF. The CDR3, as DNA: TGTGCCAGTAGTAGTCAGAGAAATCAGCCCCAGCATTTT. The full variable domain, rest sourced from reference TRBV19 and TRBJ1-5, is DGGITQSPKYLFRKEGQNVTLSCEQNLNHDAMYWYRQDPGQGLRLIYYSQIVNDFQKGDIAEGYSVSREKKESFPLTVTSAQKNPTAFYLCASSSQRNQPQHFGDGTRLSIL.

With respect to this clone: The identical CDR3 is also encoded by other nucleotide sequences in the sample. The rearrangement links TRBV30 to TRBJ1-2; D ambiguous. This CDR3 spans 12 amino acids. Per the germline V gene, CDR1 is GTSNPN and CDR2 is SVGIG (reference sequence). V dropped 1 base and J dropped 4 bases, with 7 bases sitting between them. The chain's CDR3 is CAWSAGFYGYTF. Written as DNA, the CDR3 is TGTGCCTGGAGTGCCGGGTTCTATGGCTACACCTTC.

The rearrangement links TRBV27 to TRBJ2-3; no clear D. There are 17 residues in the CDR3. Trimming shortened V by 5 bases and J by 2 bases, and 20 bases separated the two germline ends. Germline lookup yields CDR1 MNHEY and CDR2 SMNVEV (reference sequence). CDR3 DNA: TGTGCCAGCAGTCCCTTCAGTTTCCCAAACCCCACAGATACGCAGTATTTT. Translated: CASSPFSFPNPTDTQYF.

The chain joins TRBV29-1 to TRBJ2-1, with 13 bases fitting TRBD2. Per the germline V gene, CDR1 is SQVTM and CDR2 is ANQGSEA. V was clipped by 6 bases and J by 10 bases; unmatched bases: 12. CDR3 length: 15 amino acids. CDR3 sequence: CSVDPGTSGIGEQFF. CDR3 nucleotide sequence: TGCAGCGTCGATCCCGGGACTAGCGGGATTGGGGAGCAGTTCTTC.

To note about this clone: The junction and the germline gene differ at one end; a read error may be behind it. This rearrangement joins TRBV28 to TRBJ2-7; 10 bases are a match to TRBD2. Germline V lookup: CDR1 MDHEN, CDR2 SYDVKM. The CDR3 loop spans 15 amino acids. The CDR3 coding sequence is TGTGCCAGCAGTTTATCCGGGACTAGCGCCCGAAGCGCACACTTC. Its translation: CASSLSGTSARSAHF.

This clone was seen once. The rearrangement joins TRBV7-3 to TRBJ2-3; 10 nucleotides match TRBD2. CDR3 length equals 15 residues. J lost 2 bases, V lost 5 bases, and 4 bases had no gene match. Germline CDR1 and CDR2: SGHTA and FQGTGA. The CDR3 coding sequence is TGTGCCAGCAGCCCAGGACTAGCGGCCACAGATACGCAGTATTTT. Amino acids: CASSPGLAATDTQYF. The entire variable domain, with the rest obtained from reference TRBV7-3 and TRBJ2-3, is as follows: GAGVSQTPSNKVTEKGKYVELRCDPISGHTALYWYRQSLGQGPEFLIYFQGTGAADDSGLPNDRFFAVRPEGSVSTLKIQRTERGDSAVYLCASSPGLAATDTQYFGPGTRLTVL.

The genes are TRBV5-5 and TRBJ1-4; 8 nucleotides agree with TRBD1. Per the germline V gene, CDR1 is SGHKS and CDR2 is YYEKEE (reference sequence). The CDR3 contains 14 residues. The J segment lost 6 bases and the V segment lost 4 bases, leaving 5 bases of the junction unmatched. DNA for the CDR3: TGTGCCAGCAGCCGGACAGGGCAGTATGAAAAACTGTTTTTT. Translated: CASSRTGQYEKLFF.

The J gene is TRBJ1-3, the V gene TRBV6-6; 7 bases are a match to TRBD1. Germline CDR1 and CDR2: MNHNY and SVGAGI (reference sequence). This CDR3 is 12 amino acids long. With 2 bases clipped from V and 10 bases from J, the junction kept 2 bases outside the gene matches. CDR3 amino acids: CASSYPGQTIYF. As DNA, the CDR3 is TGTGCCAGCAGTTACCCGGGACAGACCATATATTTT.

The chain combines TRBV7-3 with TRBJ2-6, with TRBD1 identical over 7 bases. Germline CDR1 is SGHTA and CDR2 is FQGTGA. The CDR3 spans 17 residues. V shed 4 bases and J 5 bases; nucleotides not matched to a gene: 11. In DNA form, the CDR3 reads TGTGCCAGCAGCTGGGACAGCTTACAAAGTCGGGCCAACGTCCTGACTTTC. Its translation: CASSWDSLQSRANVLTF.

The rearrangement joins TRBV18 to TRBJ2-7; 11 bases are a match to TRBD1. In germline, CDR1 is KGHSH, CDR2 LQKENI. Losses at the gene ends were 3 bases for V and 6 bases for J; bases not matched to a gene: 4. The length of the CDR3 is 14 residues. The CDR3 DNA is TGTGCCAGCTCACCCTGGGACAGGGGGTCCGAGCAGTACTTC. This codes for CASSPWDRGSEQYF.

The genes are TRBV6-6 and TRBJ1-1, with D perhaps matching TRBD1 (5 bases). The V gene lost 2 bases and the J gene lost 1 base, with 8 bases spanning the gap. CDR1 is MNHNY, CDR2 SVGAGI, per germline (reference sequence). The CDR3 is made up of 14 amino acids. The CDR3 nucleotides are TGTGCCAGCAGTTACGGGGCAGGGAACACTGAAGCTTTCTTT. This encodes CASSYGAGNTEAFF.

Only one count was recorded for this clone. The chain joins TRBV28 to TRBJ1-5; D call uncertain. The CDR3 is made up of 13 amino acids. Between the trimmed V and J ends, which lost 1 base and 0 bases, there was a span of 1 base. Per the germline V gene, CDR1 is MDHEN and CDR2 is SYDVKM. CDR3 DNA: TGTGCCAGCAGTTTATCTAGCAATCAGCCCCAGCATTTT. As protein: CASSLSSNQPQHF.

The gene calls are TRBV19 and TRBJ1-1; D not resolved. The V end was cut by 1 base, the J end by 8 bases, with 5 bases between. The CDR3 covers 11 residues. Germline lookup yields CDR1 LNHDA and CDR2 SQIVND (reference sequence). The CDR3, as DNA: TGTGCCAGTAGTATAGTTTCCGAAGCTTTCTTT. This gives the protein CASSIVSEAFF.

The V call is TRBV6-5, the J call TRBJ1-6, with D possibly being TRBD1 (6 bases). Germline V CDR1 and CDR2: MNHEY, SVGAGI. V was pared by 7 bases and J by 4 bases, with 11 bases between. The length of the CDR3 is 14 residues. This CDR3 reads CASKKGEYNSPLHF. CDR3 DNA sequence: TGTGCCAGCAAGAAGGGGGAGTATAATTCACCCCTCCACTTT.

The CDR3, as DNA: TGTGCCAGCGACAGGGAGGGCAATCAGCCCCAGCATTTT. Translated, it gives CASDREGNQPQHF. This chain joins TRBV2 and TRBJ1-5; 7 nucleotides agree with TRBD1. From germline, CDR1 is SNHLY and CDR2 FYNNEI. This CDR3 region has 13 residues. J gave up 2 bases and V 8 bases, and 3 bases lay outside the gene matches.

The CDR3 DNA is TGTGCCAGCGGGCCGGGCAGGGCCGAGCAGTACTTC. Translating it yields CASGPGRAEQYF. This chain uses TRBV28 with TRBJ2-7; possible D gene TRBD1, 5 bases. The CDR3 totals 12 residues. In germline, CDR1 is MDHEN, CDR2 SYDVKM. Trimming stripped 8 bases from V and 6 bases from J, with 14 bases between.